These T cell receptor beta chains were read from a single sample in a study of blood T cell repertoires in COVID-19. Repertoires were generated with immunoSEQ multiplex PCR, while TCRdb's copy carries only in-frame clones and drops some. The table includes 79,000 or so clones, 80% to 90% detected once. The sequencing sample was made of peripheral blood. The receptors come from a human donor in a cohort sampled during active COVID-19. CDR3s include the opening cysteine and the closing phenylalanine or tryptophan. A D gene is named only where the DNA matches it firmly. Size is omitted from some rows. Given values are once, few, many or a class for expanded clones.

d_call	j_call	clone_size	v_call	cdr3_nt	cdr3_aa
.	TRBJ1-4	.	TRBV9	TGTGCCAGCAGCGTCCCTATGGGGGGAATTGAAAAACTGTTTTTT	CASSVPMGGIEKLFF
TRBD1	TRBJ2-7	.	TRBV19	TGTGCCAGTAGGGACAGGTTGACCTACGAGCAGTACTTC	CASRDRLTYEQYF
TRBD1	TRBJ2-7	few	TRBV7-3	TGTGCCAGCAGCGGACAGGGCGGCTACGAGCAGTACTTC	CASSGQGGYEQYF
.	TRBJ1-4	.	TRBV6-5	TGTGCCAGCAGTTTACAGGTGGGGGAAAAACTGTTTTTT	CASSLQVGEKLFF
.	TRBJ2-5	.	TRBV5-1	TGCGCCAGCAGCGATCAGGGAGAGACCCAGTACTTC	CASSDQGETQYF
.	TRBJ1-3	.	TRBV30	TGTGCCAACAGACAGAGCTCTGGAAACACCATATATTTT	CANRQSSGNTIYF
.	TRBJ1-1	.	TRBV7-2	TGTGCCAGCAGCTTAGGGGCATCAGCTTTCTTT	CASSLGASAFF
.	TRBJ2-1	.	TRBV7-2	TGTGCCAGCATAATAGACAGTTCCTCCTACAATGAGCAGTTCTTC	CASIIDSSSYNEQFF
TRBD1	TRBJ2-1	.	TRBV27	TGTGCCAGCAGTTTAAGTACAGGGGGTATTGAGCAGTTCTTC	CASSLSTGGIEQFF
.	TRBJ1-5	.	TRBV19	TGTGCCAGTAGTACCAATACAGGGTACCAGCCCCAGCATTTT	CASSTNTGYQPQHF
.	TRBJ1-6	.	TRBV6-2/TRBV6-3	TGTGCCAGCAGTCTAAACGGACATCCAACGGGTAATTCACCCCTCCACTTT	CASSLNGHPTGNSPLHF
.	TRBJ1-2	once	TRBV4-3	TGCGCCAGCAGCCCCGCCCAGGGGAACTATGGCTACACCTTC	CASSPAQGNYGYTF